These T cell receptor beta chains were read from a single sample in a study of T cell responses to AZD1222 COVID-19 vaccine. Assay used: immunoSEQ multiplex PCR; TCRdb lists only in-frame clones, some missing. The table includes approximately 110,000 clones, more than 70% detected once. The source material was peripheral blood, sampled on day 0 of AZD1222 vaccination. The receptors derive from an adult in good health. The CDR3 runs from the conserved cysteine through the conserved F or W. The order of the fields is clone size, V gene, D gene, J gene, CDR3 protein, CDR3 DNA. A D gene is named only where the DNA matches it firmly. Size values are once, few and many counts, or a class for expanded clones, and some rows have none.

size: once; V: TRBV4-2; D: TRBD2; J: TRBJ2-7; CDR3: CASSQEPAGGLWRYEQYF; DNA: TGTGCCAGCAGCCAAGAACCAGCGGGAGGCTTATGGAGGTACGAGCAGTACTTC
size: -; V: TRBV5-6; D: -; J: TRBJ1-1; CDR3: CASSRAGMGTEAFF; DNA: TGTGCCAGCAGCCGGGCAGGAATGGGTACTGAAGCTTTCTTT
size: -; V: TRBV7-3; D: -; J: TRBJ2-2; CDR3: CASSSYTGELFF; DNA: TGTGCCAGCAGCTCCTATACCGGGGAGCTGTTTTTT
size: once; V: TRBV19; D: -; J: TRBJ2-5; CDR3: CASSMDEETQYF; DNA: TGTGCCAGTAGTATGGATGAAGAGACCCAGTACTTC
size: -; V: TRBV5-6; D: TRBD2; J: TRBJ2-5; CDR3: CASSLSLAGALQETQYF; DNA: TGTGCCAGCAGCTTGTCCCTAGCGGGGGCCCTCCAAGAGACCCAGTACTTC
size: -; V: TRBV13; D: -; J: TRBJ2-7; CDR3: CASSPTTLYEQYF; DNA: TGTGCCAGCAGCCCCACTACTCTATACGAGCAGTACTTC
size: -; V: TRBV6-2/TRBV6-3; D: TRBD2; J: TRBJ2-1; CDR3: CASSYWSGGGNEQFF; DNA: TGTGCCAGCAGTTACTGGAGCGGGGGTGGCAATGAGCAGTTCTTC
size: -; V: TRBV11-2; D: -; J: TRBJ2-2; CDR3: CASSLDPGELFF; DNA: TGTGCCAGCAGCTTAGACCCCGGGGAGCTGTTTTTT
size: few; V: TRBV3-1/TRBV3-2; D: -; J: TRBJ2-7; CDR3: CASSQDYFEVPSYEQYF; DNA: TGTGCCAGCAGCCAAGATTATTTCGAGGTACCCTCCTACGAGCAGTACTTC
size: -; V: TRBV21-1; D: -; J: TRBJ2-7; CDR3: CASSKARRESAYEQYF; DNA: TGTGCCAGCAGCAAAGCGCGTAGGGAGTCAGCCTACGAGCAGTACTTC
size: -; V: TRBV5-1; D: TRBD1; J: TRBJ1-1; CDR3: CASSLRQGGSVTEAFF; DNA: TGCGCCAGCAGCTTAAGACAGGGCGGAAGTGTCACTGAAGCTTTCTTT
size: -; V: TRBV28; D: -; J: TRBJ2-7; CDR3: CASSLFQGLLYEQYF; DNA: TGTGCCAGCAGTTTATTTCAGGGGTTACTCTACGAGCAGTACTTC
size: once; V: TRBV4-2; D: -; J: TRBJ2-7; CDR3: CASSLHRLSYEQYF; DNA: TGTGCCAGCAGCCTACACAGGTTATCCTACGAGCAGTACTTC
size: -; V: TRBV11-3; D: -; J: TRBJ1-1; CDR3: CASSLGGMNTEAFF; DNA: TGTGCCAGCAGCTTGGGGGGAATGAACACTGAAGCTTTCTTT
size: once; V: TRBV28; D: -; J: TRBJ2-3; CDR3: CASSFFGLISRTDTQYF; DNA: TGTGCCAGCAGTTTTTTTGGGCTTATATCACGCACAGATACGCAGTATTTT
size: -; V: TRBV5-1; D: -; J: TRBJ1-1; CDR3: CASSPGHGTGAFF; DNA: TGCGCCAGCAGCCCAGGACACGGTACGGGAGCTTTCTTT
size: -; V: TRBV7-2; D: -; J: TRBJ1-3; CDR3: CASTLGGPLGNTIYF; DNA: TGTGCCAGCACCCTAGGGGGACCTCTTGGAAACACCATATATTTT
size: -; V: TRBV2; D: -; J: TRBJ2-1; CDR3: CASSGLGTSYNEQFF; DNA: TGTGCCAGCAGTGGACTTGGGACCTCCTACAATGAGCAGTTCTTC
size: -; V: TRBV11-1; D: TRBD1; J: TRBJ2-7; CDR3: CASRLAGTGGVYEQYF; DNA: TGTGCCAGCAGGCTCGCAGGGACAGGGGGCGTCTACGAGCAGTACTTC
size: -; V: TRBV19; D: TRBD2; J: TRBJ2-7; CDR3: CASSSGGTYEQYF; DNA: TGTGCCAGTAGTAGCGGGGGGACCTACGAGCAGTACTTC
size: -; V: TRBV13; D: -; J: TRBJ1-3; CDR3: CASSARWGGSGNTIYF; DNA: TGTGCCAGCAGCGCAAGGTGGGGTGGGTCTGGAAACACCATATATTTT
size: -; V: TRBV5-4; D: -; J: TRBJ1-4; CDR3: CASSFGSGGEKLFF; DNA: TGTGCCAGCAGCTTTGGATCGGGGGGTGAAAAACTGTTTTTT
size: -; V: TRBV7-2; D: -; J: TRBJ2-2; CDR3: CASSLLGTGELFF; DNA: TGTGCCAGCAGCTTATTGGGGACCGGGGAGCTGTTTTTT
size: -; V: TRBV7-9; D: -; J: TRBJ1-4; CDR3: CASTAVANEKLFF; DNA: TGTGCCAGCACCGCGGTCGCTAATGAAAAACTGTTTTTT
size: -; V: TRBV27; D: -; J: TRBJ1-6; CDR3: CASSLDVGSPLHF; DNA: TGTGCCAGCAGTTTGGACGTGGGTTCACCCCTCCACTTT
size: -; V: TRBV3-1/TRBV3-2; D: TRBD2; J: TRBJ2-1; CDR3: CASSPSGAYNEQFF; DNA: TGTGCCAGCAGCCCGAGCGGGGCCTACAATGAGCAGTTCTTC
size: -; V: TRBV5-1; D: TRBD1; J: TRBJ2-2; CDR3: CASSSQGADTGELFF; DNA: TGCGCCAGCAGCTCACAGGGGGCCGACACCGGGGAGCTGTTTTTT
size: -; V: TRBV19; D: -; J: TRBJ1-6; CDR3: CASSVRSSYNSPLHF; DNA: TGTGCCAGTAGTGTTCGGAGCTCCTATAATTCACCCCTCCACTTT
size: few; V: TRBV20-1; D: -; J: TRBJ2-1; CDR3: CSAGDSNEQFF; DNA: TGCAGTGCCGGTGACAGCAATGAGCAGTTCTTC
size: -; V: TRBV5-4; D: -; J: TRBJ1-4; CDR3: CASSLGQGQDEKLFF; DNA: TGTGCCAGCAGCTTGGGGCAGGGCCAGGATGAAAAACTGTTTTTT
size: -; V: TRBV18; D: -; J: TRBJ2-2; CDR3: CASSRTAANTGELFF; DNA: TGTGCCAGCTCACGCACCGCCGCGAACACCGGGGAGCTGTTTTTT
size: -; V: TRBV10-3; D: TRBD2; J: TRBJ2-5; CDR3: CVAGGGREETQYF; DNA: TGTGTCGCCGGGGGAGGGCGGGAAGAGACCCAGTACTTC
size: -; V: TRBV2; D: TRBD1; J: TRBJ1-5; CDR3: CASSAGQAQPQHF; DNA: TGTGCCAGCAGTGCTGGACAGGCTCAGCCCCAGCATTTT
size: -; V: TRBV5-6; D: -; J: TRBJ1-5; CDR3: CASSLTTIFGGNSNQPQHF; DNA: TGTGCCAGCAGCTTGACGACCATTTTCGGGGGGAATAGCAATCAGCCCCAGCATTTT
size: -; V: TRBV7-2; D: TRBD2; J: TRBJ2-5; CDR3: CASSWRLAGEETQYF; DNA: TGTGCCAGCAGCTGGAGACTAGCGGGGGAAGAGACCCAGTACTTC
size: -; V: TRBV3-1/TRBV3-2; D: TRBD2; J: TRBJ2-1; CDR3: CASSPQSSGGYNEQFF; DNA: TGTGCCAGCAGCCCACAATCTAGCGGGGGGTACAATGAGCAGTTCTTC
size: once; V: TRBV2; D: TRBD1; J: TRBJ1-6; CDR3: CASRGQEQSPLHF; DNA: TGTGCCAGCAGGGGACAGGAGCAATCACCCCTCCACTTT
size: once; V: TRBV30; D: -; J: TRBJ1-2; CDR3: CAWSASGLRTF; DNA: TGTGCCTGGAGTGCCTCGGGTCTAAGGACCTTC
size: once; V: TRBV6-5; D: -; J: TRBJ2-7; CDR3: CASSYSWGVEYEQYF; DNA: TGTGCCAGCAGTTACTCTTGGGGGGTGGAATACGAGCAGTACTTC
size: -; V: TRBV6-6; D: -; J: TRBJ2-5; CDR3: CASRQGLETQYF; DNA: TGTGCCAGCAGACAGGGATTAGAGACCCAGTACTTC
size: -; V: TRBV11-2; D: -; J: TRBJ2-1; CDR3: CASSYRTVQYNEQFF; DNA: TGTGCCAGCAGCTACCGGACGGTGCAATACAATGAGCAGTTCTTC
size: -; V: TRBV7-2; D: -; J: TRBJ2-2; CDR3: CASSLDSKAGELFF; DNA: TGTGCCAGCAGCTTAGATAGTAAGGCCGGGGAGCTGTTTTTT
size: -; V: TRBV9; D: -; J: TRBJ1-2; CDR3: CASNPGGGVGYTF; DNA: TGTGCCAGCAACCCCGGGGGAGGGGTTGGCTACACCTTC
size: -; V: TRBV20-1; D: -; J: TRBJ1-1; CDR3: CSARSGAAFF; DNA: TGCAGTGCTAGGTCGGGGGCAGCTTTCTTT
size: -; V: TRBV10-3; D: -; J: TRBJ2-7; CDR3: CAISGQTREKQYF; DNA: TGTGCCATCAGTGGCCAGACTAGAGAAAAGCAGTACTTC
size: -; V: TRBV29-1; D: -; J: TRBJ1-2; CDR3: CSVAGLAGGYTF; DNA: TGCAGCGTTGCTGGGCTAGCTGGAGGCTACACCTTC
size: -; V: TRBV30; D: TRBD1; J: TRBJ1-3; CDR3: CAWSGGDRRIGNTIYF; DNA: TGTGCCTGGAGTGGGGGGGACAGGAGGATTGGAAACACCATATATTTT
size: -; V: TRBV28; D: -; J: TRBJ2-5; CDR3: CASSLGGGGIQETQYF; DNA: TGTGCCAGCAGTTTAGGGGGCGGGGGAATCCAAGAGACCCAGTACTTC
size: -; V: TRBV28; D: -; J: TRBJ1-2; CDR3: CASSFLRGGYGYTF; DNA: TGTGCCAGCAGTTTTCTCCGGGGGGGATATGGCTACACCTTC
size: -; V: TRBV18; D: TRBD2; J: TRBJ2-7; CDR3: CASSPARGGIYEQYF; DNA: TGTGCCAGCTCACCAGCCCGGGGGGGGATATACGAGCAGTACTTC
size: -; V: TRBV18; D: -; J: TRBJ1-2; CDR3: CASSQQGYNGYTF; DNA: TGTGCCAGCTCCCAGCAGGGTTACAATGGCTACACCTTC
size: -; V: TRBV20-1; D: -; J: TRBJ2-1; CDR3: CSASPRRVSYNEQFF; DNA: TGCAGTGCTAGTCCTCGGAGGGTCTCCTACAATGAGCAGTTCTTC